This T cell receptor (beta chain) emerged from a study of blood T cell repertoires in COVID-19. Trimming left V 7 bases short and J 3 bases short, with 16 bases between. Germline CDR1 reads SQVTM; CDR2 reads ANQGSEA. This CDR3 region has 13 residues. This clone was counted once. Original processing notes: Amplifying reference gene primers gave estimates of nucleated cell counts. Generated by immunoSEQ multiplex PCR, the TCRdb table keeps only in-frame clones and is missing some. V and J calls plus clone size are reproduced from that table; the DNA served to infer D and trimming. The sample records approximately 190,000 clones, roughly 80% being singletons.

This sequence joins TRBV29-1 and TRBJ2-7, with D unclear. The clonotype comes from a man aged 55 to 70 with active or convalescent COVID-19. The sequenced sample was peripheral blood. The CDR3 region has the DNA TGCAGCGCCGTACTCGCGGTAAGCTACGAGCAGTACTTC. Its translation is CSAVLAVSYEQYF.